A single TCR beta chain is shown here with its context. This sample is part of a study of CD8 T cells in Susac syndrome. Reverse transcription of about 0.45 to 1 ug RNA was performed with random hexamers. By means of immunoSEQ multiplex PCR, TCR beta CDR3 spanning 54 Vbeta and 13 Jbeta underwent amplification. One entry per CDR3 protein, called by TCRdb with MiXCR from the immunoSEQ multiplex PCR reads. The table has about 22,000 distinct CDR3 sequences, more than 85% seen once. In blood CD8+ and CD4+ T cells, TCR beta underwent sequencing. Healthy donors constituted the control group, matched for age and sex. TEMRA cells were FACS-enriched, unlike CD8+ and CD4+ T cells, which were negatively isolated. V was shortened by 6 bases and J by 5 bases, with 11 bases between the two germline ends. The CDR3 contains 12 residues. The V gene's germline CDR1 is MNHEY and CDR2 SMNVEV (reference sequence).

This receptor was taken from a human donor in good health. This sequence joins TRBV27 and TRBJ2-7; D gene uncertain. Material: CD8+ T cells from PBMCs. DNA of the CDR3: TGTGCCAGCAGCCCCGGACGTCACGAGCAGTACTTC. Its translation: CASSPGRHEQYF.